Here is one T cell receptor (beta chain) with its context. The data are from a study of CD8 T cells in Susac syndrome. CDR3 length equals 15 residues. Trimming pared 0 bases from V and 6 bases from J, leaving 12 bases between. Per germline, CDR1 SGHVS and CDR2 FQNEAQ. Reverse transcription of roughly 0.5 to 1 ug RNA used random hexamers. Amplification of TCR beta CDR3 across 54 Vbeta and 13 Jbeta was performed with immunoSEQ multiplex PCR. TCRdb used MiXCR to reprocess the immunoSEQ multiplex PCR reads, holding one entry per CDR3 protein. The profile shows 130,000 to 150,000 distinct CDR3 sequences, 94% of them singletons. CD8+ and CD4+ T cells taken from blood had their TCR beta sequenced. TEMRA cells underwent FACS enrichment and CD8+ and CD4+ T cells underwent negative isolation.

The sequencing input was CD8+ T cells from PBMCs. This TCR came from a human donor in good health. The J gene is TRBJ2-1, the V gene TRBV7-8; D might be TRBD1 or TRBD2, each matching 5 bases. The CDR3 loop is CASSLATGPANEQFF. The CDR3, as DNA: TGTGCCAGCAGCTTAGCAACGGGACCCGCCAATGAGCAGTTCTTC.